This T cell receptor beta chain was identified in a study of OX40 agonist ivuxolimab in advanced cancers. CDR3 length: 14 amino acids. V lost 5 bases to trimming and J lost 6 bases, with 14 bases between them. CDR1 is SEHNR, CDR2 FQNEAQ, per germline (reference sequence). The assay was immunoSEQ multiplex PCR, and TCRdb's table has in-frame clones only and misses some. The table records 25,000 to 30,000 clones, 80% to 90% of them present only once. The input for sequencing was CD4+ or CD8+ T cells sorted from blood, taken in a trial of the OX40 agonist ivuxolimab. V and J are TRBV7-9 and TRBJ1-3, with D perhaps TRBD1 (5 bases). This TCR was recovered from an adult with an advanced solid tumor such as melanoma, head and neck, liver or kidney cancer. The CDR3 is CASSPGQGLNTIYF. The CDR3 DNA sequence: TGTGCCAGCAGCCCCGGTCAGGGCTTAAACACCATATATTTT. The variable domain in full, completed from reference TRBV7-9 and TRBJ1-3, reads DTGVSQNPRHKITKRGQNVTFRCDPISEHNRLYWYRQTLGQGPEFLTYFQNEAQLEKSRLLSDRFSAERPKGSFSTLEIQRTEQGDSAMYLCASSPGQGLNTIYFGEGSWLTVV.